This T cell receptor beta chain stems from a study of vaccination and CD4 T cells after COVID-19. Whole-study context: Convalescents were six males and four females, two of them Hispanic. Overall study results and limits: The median proportion of reactive clones detected only post-vaccination in convalescent patients was approximately 90%. 304 of 307 vaccine-specific clones from convalescent patients were spike mono-reactive.

TCRdb reanalysed the PCR reads using MiXCR and keeps one entry per CDR3 protein. This table has 20,000 or so distinct CDR3 sequences, around 60% appearing once. A note on this clonotype: Its antigen is unidentified.

The length of the CDR3 is 16 residues. V was clipped by 6 bases and J by 4 bases; unmatched bases: 14. Germline-derived CDR1 and CDR2 are DFQATT and SNEGSKA (reference sequence). V gene TRBV20-1 combines with J gene TRBJ2-5; 10 bases align to TRBD2. The sequence was obtained from a human donor who had recovered from COVID-19. The sequenced sample was CD4+ T cells from blood, obtained before SARS-CoV-2 vaccination. The CDR3 region has the DNA TGCAGTGCGGTTTACCCGAAACTAGCGGGACGAGAGACCCAGTACTTC. Translated: CSAVYPKLAGRETQYF.